The rows below give T cell receptor beta chains drawn from one sample of a study of cytomegalovirus exposure and HLA in healthy donors. Sequenced by immunoSEQ multiplex PCR; TCRdb stores in-frame clones only, minus some. The sample lists approximately 140,000 clones, 65% to 90% occurring once. Input material: PBMCs. These receptors all stem from a man aged 50-59 years in good health and CMV-seronegative. Both conserved end residues are part of each CDR3. D genes are given only for firm matches. Rows may omit the clone size; those that give it use once, few, many or a size class.

V,length,J,size,D,DNA,CDR3
TRBV30,12,TRBJ1-2,.,.,TGTGCCTGGAGTGTATCCCGGTTAGGCTACACCTTC,CAWSVSRLGYTF
TRBV30,13,TRBJ2-2,.,.,TGTGCCTGGAGTGCGGGGAGGACCGGGGAGCTGTTTTTT,CAWSAGRTGELFF
TRBV6-5,12,TRBJ2-7,.,.,TGTGCCAGCAAGGAGGGCCACTACGAGCAGTACTTC,CASKEGHYEQYF
TRBV10-3,13,TRBJ1-2,.,TRBD1,TGTGCCCTGTCGGGACAGCAAAACTATGGCTACACCTTC,CALSGQQNYGYTF
TRBV5-1,13,TRBJ2-5,.,TRBD2,TGCGCCAGCAGAGGGGAGGGTATAGAGACCCAGTACTTC,CASRGEGIETQYF
TRBV2,17,TRBJ2-6,.,TRBD1,TGTGCCAGCAGTGTTAGGGGGCTTAGCTCTGGGGCCAACGTCCTGACTTTC,CASSVRGLSSGANVLTF
TRBV5-1,13,TRBJ2-1,few,.,TGCGCCAGCAGCTTGACAGGGCTGGATGAGCAGTTCTTC,CASSLTGLDEQFF
TRBV7-9,14,TRBJ2-3,.,TRBD2,TGTGCCAGCAAACGGGGGGGCGTCCCAGATACGCAGTATTTT,CASKRGGVPDTQYF
TRBV5-1,15,TRBJ2-3,.,.,TGCGCCAGCAGCTTGGGGGACTTACCCACAGATACGCAGTATTTT,CASSLGDLPTDTQYF
TRBV2,10,TRBJ2-1,.,.,TGTGCCAGCTGCGGGGATGAGCAGTTCTTC,CASCGDEQFF
TRBV18,15,TRBJ2-5,.,TRBD1,TGTGCCAGCTCTCCTACAGGGGCACCCCAAGAGACCCAGTACTTC,CASSPTGAPQETQYF
TRBV4-1,13,TRBJ1-5,few,TRBD1,TGCGCCAGCAGCCAAACAGGGGGCCAGCCCCAGCATTTT,CASSQTGGQPQHF
TRBV5-1,15,TRBJ1-1,.,.,TGCGCCAGCAGCCAACGACAGGATTTAAAAGGTGAAGCTTTCTTT,CASSQRQDLKGEAFF
TRBV29-1,11,TRBJ1-2,.,.,TGCAGCGCAAGGGGTGGATATGGCTACACCTTC,CSARGGYGYTF
TRBV5-4,13,TRBJ2-3,.,TRBD1,TGTGCCAGCAGCTCACAGGGGACAGATACGCAGTATTTT,CASSSQGTDTQYF
TRBV5-5,13,TRBJ1-4,.,.,TGTGCCAGCAGCTTGGAGGGACTAGAAAAACTGTTTTTT,CASSLEGLEKLFF
TRBV4-1,15,TRBJ1-2,few,.,TGCGCCAGCAGCCAATTAGGCCCGAGTCCGGGTGGCTACACCTTC,CASSQLGPSPGGYTF
TRBV5-1,15,TRBJ1-6,.,TRBD1,TGCGCCAGCAGCTTCGACAGGGGCAATAATTCACCCCTCCACTTT,CASSFDRGNNSPLHF